This TCR beta chain was found in a study of metastatic and nonmetastatic thyroid tumors. Study context: Thyroid patients, malignant and benign, had repertoires compared across blood and tumor or nodule tissue.

TCRdb reprocessed the PCR reads via MiXCR. The table lists 20,000 to 25,000 clones, around 21% of them singletons. With regard to this clone: Its target is not known.

Among the patients, none had received any treatment before thyroid surgery. This CDR3 has 13 residues. V was pared by 1 base and J by 1 base, with 4 bases between. Study-wide results and caveats: Significantly greater TCR beta diversity was reportedly found in malignant thyroid tumors than in benign nodules (in blood and tumor).

The TCR comes from a female donor with papillary thyroid cancer or a benign thyroid nodule (not recorded which). Some clones in this sample may be carry-over from other donors' samples. Sequenced: blood. The chain has TRBV12-3 or TRBV12-4 and TRBJ1-1, with D uncertain. CDR3 region: CASSLGPNTEAFF. The CDR3, as DNA: TGTGCCAGCAGTTTAGGGCCGAACACTGAAGCTTTCTTT.